Described below is a single T cell receptor (beta chain) sequence and its context. Original processing notes: Researchers report that nucleated cell counts were estimated from reference gene primer amplification. Profiling relied on immunoSEQ multiplex PCR, and the TCRdb table lists in-frame clones only, not all of them. The V and J calls and clone size are taken from that table; D and trimming were inferred from the DNA. Of 250,000 to 300,000 clones listed, over 75% are singletons. Germline trimming cut 5 bases from V and 8 bases from J; bases unmatched to any gene: 7. The CDR3 is 15 residues long. Germline CDR1 SGHNT, CDR2 YYREEE (reference sequence). These data belong to a study of blood T cell repertoires in COVID-19. Study-level background: Samples representing acute and convalescent COVID-19 were sourced from the United States, Italy and Spain. PBMCs, B-cell-depleted T cells, or T cells were the source of the cDNA or gDNA that made up the material.

The J gene is TRBJ2-1, the V gene TRBV5-4; 13 nucleotides agree with TRBD2. Input material: peripheral blood. This TCR derives from a woman aged 70-85 years with COVID-19, enrolled during active disease. CDR3 in amino acids: CASSPGLAGVHEQFF. CDR3 DNA: TGTGCCAGCAGTCCTGGACTAGCGGGAGTACATGAGCAGTTCTTC.